A selection of T cell receptor beta chains follows, all from one sample in a study of shared clonotypes between healthy human individuals. Method: immunoSEQ multiplex PCR; TCRdb's copy keeps in-frame clones and lacks some. The table shows some 1.4 million clones, with approximately 97% occurring only once. The sample was naive CD4+ T cells sorted from blood. The receptors here all came from a man aged 30 to 45 in good health. CDR3s include the opening cysteine and the closing phenylalanine or tryptophan. D genes are given only for firm matches. Only part of the rows carry a size: once, few, many, or a class if the clone is expanded.

v_call	j_call	d_call	clone_size	cdr3_length	cdr3_nt	cdr3_aa
TRBV9	TRBJ2-7	.	.	13	TGTGCCAGCAGTACGGGGAGCTCCTACGAGCAGTACTTC	CASSTGSSYEQYF
TRBV5-8	TRBJ2-1	.	.	16	TGTGCCAGCAGCTTGGAGGGCAGGTGGTCCTACAATGAGCAGTTCTTC	CASSLEGRWSYNEQFF
TRBV6-5	TRBJ1-1	.	.	11	TGTGCCAGCAGCCAAACAGGTGAAGCTTTCTTT	CASSQTGEAFF
TRBV5-1	TRBJ2-5	TRBD2	.	17	TGCGCCAGCAGCTTGGTTCCGGGACTAGGGTTTGCGGAGACCCAGTACTTC	CASSLVPGLGFAETQYF
TRBV28	TRBJ1-1	.	once	11	TGTGCCAGCAAGATGAACACTGAAGCTTTCTTT	CASKMNTEAFF
TRBV7-9	TRBJ2-3	TRBD2	.	14	TGTGCCAGCAGCCAGACTAGCGGGAGAGATACGCAGTATTTT	CASSQTSGRDTQYF
TRBV5-1	TRBJ2-7	TRBD2	.	16	TGCGCCAGCAGCTTGGCTTGGACTAGCGGAAGATACGAGCAGTACTTC	CASSLAWTSGRYEQYF
TRBV10-2	TRBJ1-2	.	.	16	TGCGCCAGTAGTGAGTCTGCGGGAGGACACCACTATGGCTACACCTTC	CASSESAGGHHYGYTF
TRBV10-3	TRBJ2-5	.	once	14	TGTGCCATCAGTGAGTCCGGCAGGGCGGAGACCCAGTACTTC	CAISESGRAETQYF
TRBV5-1	TRBJ1-5	TRBD1	.	15	TGCGCCAGCAGCTTGGGGGACAGGGGGGATCAGCCCCAGCATTTT	CASSLGDRGDQPQHF
TRBV6-5	TRBJ1-3	.	.	15	TGTGCCAGCAGTTACTCGGCGGGCTCTGGAAACACCATATATTTT	CASSYSAGSGNTIYF
TRBV7-9	TRBJ2-2	.	once	13	TGTGCCAGCAGCTTAGTACCTACCGGGGAGCTGTTTTTT	CASSLVPTGELFF
TRBV2	TRBJ2-1	.	.	15	TGTGCCAGCAGCATAGGCAGGGATATAGGGAATGAGCAGTTCTTC	CASSIGRDIGNEQFF
TRBV19	TRBJ2-1	TRBD2	.	15	TGTGCCAGTAGTATTGCCGGGACTAGGGAGGATGAGCAGTTCTTC	CASSIAGTREDEQFF
TRBV9	TRBJ2-1	.	.	14	TGTGCCAGCAGCGTATCCTTTGCGGTCAATGAGCAGTTCTTC	CASSVSFAVNEQFF
TRBV5-5	TRBJ1-2	.	.	13	TGTGCCAGCAGCGGGGGACGAAACTATGGCTACACCTTC	CASSGGRNYGYTF
TRBV27	TRBJ2-1	.	once	14	TGTGCCAGCACAACAGGGCGCCCCTACAATGAGCAGTTCTTC	CASTTGRPYNEQFF
TRBV5-4	TRBJ2-6	TRBD1	.	15	TGTGCCAGCAGGATGACAGGGGCTGGGGCCAACGTCCTGACTTTC	CASRMTGAGANVLTF
TRBV5-4	TRBJ2-1	TRBD1	.	15	TGTGCCAGCAGCCCCGGGACAGCTTCCTACAATGAGCAGTTCTTC	CASSPGTASYNEQFF
TRBV7-9	TRBJ2-1	.	.	15	TGTGCCAGCAGCCTTAATGGCTCTTTCTACAATGAGCAGTTCTTC	CASSLNGSFYNEQFF
TRBV18	TRBJ2-4	TRBD1	.	14	TGTGCCAGCTCATCGAATACAGGGGAAGACATTCAGTACTTC	CASSSNTGEDIQYF
TRBV7-9	TRBJ2-1	.	.	12	TGTGCCAGCAGCCCAAAAAGCAATGAGCAGTTCTTC	CASSPKSNEQFF
TRBV9	TRBJ2-1	.	.	13	TGTGCCAGCAGCGTCCGGGGTTACAATGAGCAGTTCTTC	CASSVRGYNEQFF
TRBV10-3	TRBJ2-1	.	once	12	TGTGCCGTAGACTCCTCCTACAATGAGCAGTTCTTC	CAVDSSYNEQFF
TRBV7-2	TRBJ2-7	TRBD2	.	17	TGTGCCAGCAGCTTCCCCCTTAGCGGGAGGAAGTCCTACGAGCAGTACTTC	CASSFPLSGRKSYEQYF
TRBV6-5	TRBJ2-7	TRBD2	.	14	TGTGCCAGCACCACTCCCGGGGACTACTACGAGCAGTACTTC	CASTTPGDYYEQYF